The 30 T cell receptor beta chains presented below share a single source sample, sequenced in a study of blood T cell repertoires in COVID-19. Data came from immunoSEQ multiplex PCR; TCRdb stores just in-frame clones and leaves some out. The sample has around 130,000 clones; 85% to 90% are singletons. The sample taken for sequencing was peripheral blood. The receptors come from an older man with active or convalescent COVID-19.

The chain couples TRBV19 to TRBJ1-2; 7 nucleotides line up with TRBD1. In germline, CDR1 is LNHDA, CDR2 SQIVND (reference sequence). V gave up 7 bases and J gave up 2 bases; unmatched junction bases: 13. This CDR3 contains 16 residues. The CDR3 is CASNLRRTGSNYGYTF. CDR3 sequence (DNA): TGTGCCAGTAATCTAAGAAGGACAGGTTCGAACTATGGCTACACCTTC. The full variable domain, rest sourced from reference TRBV19 and TRBJ1-2, is DGGITQSPKYLFRKEGQNVTLSCEQNLNHDAMYWYRQDPGQGLRLIYYSQIVNDFQKGDIAEGYSVSREKKESFPLTVTSAQKNPTAFYLCASNLRRTGSNYGYTFGSGTRLTVV.

This clone was observed once. This chain uses TRBV28 with TRBJ1-4, with TRBD1 matching over 10 bases. There are 15 residues in the CDR3. Trimming removed 10 bases from V and 6 bases from J; junction bases left unmatched: 11. The V gene's germline CDR1 is MDHEN and CDR2 SYDVKM. The CDR3 sequence is CATLSSGQGYEKLFF. The DNA for the CDR3 is TGTGCCACCCTTTCCTCGGGACAGGGGTATGAAAAACTGTTTTTT.

J is TRBJ2-7 and V is TRBV5-4; 9 bases map to TRBD1. CDR3 length equals 14 residues. CDR1 is SGHNT and CDR2 is YYREEE in the germline V gene (reference sequence). V lost 4 bases and J lost 1; bases outside the gene matches: 3. The CDR3 region has the DNA TGTGCCAGCAGCCCGGGACAGGGTTCCTACGAGCAGTACTTC. This sequence encodes CASSPGQGSYEQYF.

V gene TRBV15 combines with J gene TRBJ2-3; 8 bases line up with TRBD1. With 6 bases clipped from V and 4 bases from J, the junction kept 12 bases outside the gene matches. Germline lookup yields CDR1 LNHNV and CDR2 YYDKDF (reference sequence). This CDR3 comprises 16 residues. CDR3 sequence: CATSESWTGSADTQYF. DNA of the CDR3: TGTGCCACCAGTGAAAGTTGGACAGGGAGCGCAGATACGCAGTATTTT.

This chain uses TRBV27 with TRBJ2-3, with a tentative D call TRBD2 (5 bases). There are 14 residues in the CDR3. V shed 6 bases and J shed 4 bases, with 14 bases lying between them. Germline V gives CDR1 MNHEY, CDR2 SMNVEV (reference sequence). The CDR3 coding sequence is TGTGCCAGCAGCCTGGTCTGGGGAGCAGATACGCAGTATTTT. Translated, it gives CASSLVWGADTQYF.

The chain links TRBV5-1 to TRBJ1-4; D call uncertain. Between the trimmed V and J ends, which lost 1 base and 7 bases, there was a span of 11 bases. The CDR3 contains 14 residues. Germline values: CDR1 SGHRS, CDR2 YFSETQ. In nucleotides, the CDR3 is TGCGCCAGCAGCTTGCAGGCCCATCGTGAAAAACTGTTTTTT. Translated: CASSLQAHREKLFF.

V and J are TRBV9 and TRBJ1-1; possibly TRBD1 for D (6 bases). Trimming cost V 0 bases and J 1 base, with 10 bases left between them. Germline CDR1 reads SGDLS; CDR2 reads YYNGEE. CDR3 size: 15 residues. As DNA, the CDR3 is TGTGCCAGCAGCGTAGTCGGACAGCCGAACACTGAAGCTTTCTTT. It is translated as CASSVVGQPNTEAFF.

This clone was seen a single time. The J gene is TRBJ1-4, the V gene TRBV28, with 8 bases lining up with TRBD1. The CDR3 sequence is 15 residues long. The junction had 7 bases not matched to a gene; V was cut back by 3 bases and J by 7 bases. CDR1 and CDR2 from the germline V gene are MDHEN and SYDVKM. The CDR3 protein is CASSFQTRGPEKLFF. CDR3 bases: TGTGCCAGCAGTTTCCAGACCAGGGGGCCTGAAAAACTGTTTTTT.

The V gene is TRBV6-5, the J gene TRBJ2-1; D might be TRBD1 (5 bases). The CDR3 is 16 amino acids. Looked up from germline, CDR1 is MNHEY and CDR2 is SVGAGI. V was pared by 2 bases and J by 7 bases, with 18 bases between. In DNA form, the CDR3 reads TGTGCCAGCAGTTACGGTGACGGAACCAGGGCTAATGAGCAGTTCTTC. Protein product: CASSYGDGTRANEQFF.

The chain recombines TRBV9 with TRBJ2-7, with TRBD2 matching over 10 bases. V was clipped by 0 bases and J by 3 bases; unmatched bases: 6. This CDR3 region has 16 residues. Germline CDR1 SGDLS, CDR2 YYNGEE. The chain's CDR3 is CASSVATSGNLYEQYF. In DNA, the CDR3 is TGTGCCAGCAGCGTAGCTACTAGCGGGAACCTCTACGAGCAGTACTTC.

The V and J genes are TRBV28 and TRBJ1-1; 7 nucleotides match TRBD1. Germline V CDR1 and CDR2: MDHEN, SYDVKM. The V segment lost 8 bases and the J segment 4 bases; nucleotides outside the gene matches: 13. The CDR3 is made up of 15 amino acids. CDR3 loop: CASSSWGQSATEAFF. The CDR3 DNA reads as TGTGCCAGCTCCTCATGGGGACAGTCGGCCACTGAAGCTTTCTTT.

V usage is TRBV21-1 and J usage is TRBJ1-1. TRBV21-1 is described as a pseudogene. The CDR3 loop spans 15 amino acids. The CDR3 reads CASSKGPWGDTEAFF. DNA of the CDR3: TGTGCCAGCAGCAAAGGCCCTTGGGGGGACACTGAAGCTTTCTTT.

The rearrangement joins TRBV28 to TRBJ2-5; tentatively, D is TRBD2 (6 bases). CDR1 is MDHEN, CDR2 SYDVKM, per germline. CDR3 length: 13 residues. V lost 8 bases and J lost 5, with 15 bases in between. The CDR3 protein is CASVRVGGETQYF. DNA for the CDR3: TGTGCCAGCGTCCGCGTAGGAGGGGAGACCCAGTACTTC. Full variable domain (missing parts from reference TRBV28 and TRBJ2-5): DVKVTQSSRYLVKRTGEKVFLECVQDMDHENMFWYRQDPGLGLRLIYFSYDVKMKEKGDIPEGYSVSREKKERFSLILESASTNQTSMYLCASVRVGGETQYFGPGTRLLVL.

The chain uses TRBV28 and TRBJ1-1; 11 nucleotides match TRBD1. The length of the CDR3 is 17 residues. CDR1 and CDR2 (germline): MDHEN, SYDVKM. After removal of 3 bases from V and 1 base from J, the junction contained 7 bases not matched to a gene. The CDR3 DNA is TGTGCCAGCAGTTTGTCCGGACAGGGGGCGGGGAACACTGAAGCTTTCTTT. As protein: CASSLSGQGAGNTEAFF.

This chain links TRBV7-2 with TRBJ2-3; 10 bases match TRBD2. Germline trimming cut 4 bases from V and 3 bases from J; bases unmatched to any gene: 4. This CDR3 is built from 15 residues. The V gene's germline CDR1 is SGHTA and CDR2 FQGNSA. In DNA form, the CDR3 reads TGTGCCAGCAGCTCCCCGGGACTAGCGACAGATACGCAGTATTTT. It yields the protein CASSSPGLATDTQYF.

The chain joins TRBV27 to TRBJ2-2; 8 bases line up with TRBD2. This CDR3 comprises 14 residues. Germline V gives CDR1 MNHEY, CDR2 SMNVEV (reference sequence). J lost 5 bases, V lost 6 bases, and 5 bases had no gene match. For the CDR3, the DNA is TGTGCCAGCAGATGGAGCGGGAGTACCGGGGAGCTGTTTTTT. This codes for CASRWSGSTGELFF.

The V and J genes are TRBV5-1 and TRBJ1-5, with D uncertain. The CDR3 runs to 14 residues. Trimming shortened V by 0 bases and J by 2 bases, and 6 bases separated the two germline ends. Germline V gene data show CDR1 as SGHRS and CDR2 as YFSETQ. For the CDR3, the DNA is TGCGCCAGCAGCTTGGCGGGTGGCAATCAGCCCCAGCATTTT. Its translation is CASSLAGGNQPQHF.

The chain has TRBV5-1 and TRBJ2-5; 14 nucleotides match TRBD2. CDR3 length: 16 residues. After removal of 4 bases from V and 4 bases from J, the junction contained 6 bases not matched to a gene. The germline CDR1 and CDR2 sequences are SGHRS and YFSETQ. The CDR3 DNA reads as TGCGCCAGCAGCGTAGGGACTAGCGGGAGTGTAGAGACCCAGTACTTC. Translation gives CASSVGTSGSVETQYF.

CDR3 DNA sequence: TGTGCCAGCAGCTTTTGGGGCATGGATGAAAAACTGTTTTTT. It encodes CASSFWGMDEKLFF. J is TRBJ1-4 and V is TRBV7-9; maybe TRBD1 (5 bases). Trimming stripped 3 bases from V and 6 bases from J, with 11 bases between. CDR1 is SEHNR, CDR2 FQNEAQ, per germline (reference sequence). This CDR3 is 14 amino acids long.

The rearrangement uses TRBV28 and TRBJ1-3, with D perhaps TRBD1 (5 bases). CDR1 is MDHEN and CDR2 is SYDVKM in the germline V gene. V lost 7 bases and J lost 0, with 13 bases in between. This CDR3 has 15 amino acids. The CDR3 region is CASIQMGGSGNTIYF. CDR3 coding DNA: TGTGCCAGCATACAAATGGGGGGCTCTGGAAACACCATATATTTT.

V gene TRBV10-3 combines with J gene TRBJ2-5, with no clear D. CDR3 size: 13 residues. Germline V gene sequence: CDR1 ENHRY, CDR2 SYGVKD. Trimming left V 4 bases short and J 0 bases short, with 6 bases between. The CDR3 nucleotides read TGTGCCATCAGTGCTACGTACCAAGAGACCCAGTACTTC. Its protein product is CAISATYQETQYF.

The chain employs TRBV1 and TRBJ2-7; the D call TRBD2 from the table was never checked on the DNA. TRBV1 is tagged as a pseudogene. The CDR3 length is 18 residues. CDR3 sequence reads: CTSSQDTRLAAPNYEQYF. CDR3 sequence (DNA): TGCACCAGCAGCCAAGATACCCGACTAGCAGCCCCGAACTACGAGCAGTACTTC.

This chain uses TRBV29-1 with TRBJ2-3; 8 nucleotides agree with TRBD1. The length of the CDR3 is 14 residues. Germline V gives CDR1 SQVTM, CDR2 ANQGSEA. Trimming at V came to 3 bases and at J to 2 bases, leaving 4 bases not matched to a gene. The CDR3 region is CSVEGQVHTDTQYF. The CDR3 bases are TGCAGCGTTGAGGGACAGGTACACACAGATACGCAGTATTTT.

The table lists this clone with a count of one. This rearrangement joins TRBV9 to TRBJ2-7, with 9 bases identical to TRBD2. The V gene end was trimmed by 0 bases and the J gene end by 0 bases; junction bases not matched to a gene: 7. This CDR3 is built from 17 residues. Germline V gene sequence: CDR1 SGDLS, CDR2 YYNGEE. In nucleotides, the CDR3 is TGTGCCAGCAGCGTAGGGGTAGCGGGAGTTTTCTCCTACGAGCAGTACTTC. Protein sequence: CASSVGVAGVFSYEQYF.

This rearrangement joins TRBV18 to TRBJ2-6; the D gene is possibly TRBD2 (5 bases). Trimming left V 2 bases short and J 2 bases short, with 10 bases between. Germline V lookup: CDR1 KGHSH, CDR2 LQKENI. The CDR3 sequence is 16 residues long. The chain's CDR3 is CASSPAGVTGANVLTF. In DNA, the CDR3 is TGTGCCAGCTCACCAGCCGGGGTAACTGGGGCCAACGTCCTGACTTTC.

The J gene is TRBJ2-1, the V gene TRBV19, with D unresolved. V shed 6 bases and J shed 10 bases, with 13 bases lying between them. This CDR3 spans 12 amino acids. Per germline, CDR1 LNHDA and CDR2 SQIVND (reference sequence). The CDR3 nucleotides are TGTGCCAGTAGCGAGGTAGGTGGGGAGCAGTTCTTC. It codes for CASSEVGGEQFF.

This clone was detected only a few times. The chain uses TRBV2 and TRBJ2-5; 7 bases line up with TRBD1. V shed 6 bases, J shed 2 bases, and the junction held 6 bases outside the gene matches. CDR3 length equals 14 residues. The germline V gene has CDR1 SNHLY and CDR2 FYNNEI. DNA of the CDR3: TGTGCCAGCAGCCCAGGGGGACGGCAAGAGACCCAGTACTTC. Residues: CASSPGGRQETQYF.

The J gene is TRBJ2-1, the V gene TRBV3-1 (or the pseudogene TRBV3-2); 14 bases fit TRBD2. Germline V gene lookup returns CDR1 LGHDT and CDR2 YNNKEL (reference sequence). V trimming: 5 bases; J trimming: 1 base; junction bases outside the gene matches: 7. The CDR3 has 18 residues. The CDR3 protein is CASSSGLAGGNSYNEQFF. CDR3 DNA: TGTGCCAGCAGCTCCGGACTAGCGGGAGGCAATTCCTACAATGAGCAGTTCTTC.

This chain connects TRBV2 to TRBJ1-5; 7 positions agree with TRBD1. Germline lookup yields CDR1 SNHLY and CDR2 FYNNEI. V dropped 6 bases and J dropped 0; count of bases not matched to a gene: 5. The CDR3 length is 15 residues. CDR3 sequence (DNA): TGTGCCAGCAGACGCACAGGGGATAGCAATCAGCCCCAGCATTTT. The encoded protein is CASRRTGDSNQPQHF.

The chain employs TRBV5-1 and TRBJ2-5, with D perhaps matching TRBD2 (5 bases). Trimming shortened V by 1 base and J by 5 bases, and 24 bases separated the two germline ends. The CDR3 is 18 residues long. CDR1 and CDR2 from the germline V gene are SGHRS and YFSETQ. The CDR3, as DNA: TGCGCCAGCAGCTTGCGGGCCTCTAGCACCCTGGTGGCGGAGACCCAGTACTTC. This encodes CASSLRASSTLVAETQYF.